This T cell receptor (beta chain) was recorded in a study of T cell repertoires in cytomegalovirus infection. Background on the study: Both CMV infection and a matching HLA type were indicated by public TCR beta signatures. Study-wide results and limits: Across the ex vivo response, the dominant clonotypes were HLA-C-restricted CMV-specific TCR beta clonotypes. Identification of carriers of CMV plus the relevant HLA was achieved through cumulative public TCR beta family frequency.

To note about this clonotype: As yet, its antigen is unknown.

V dropped 2 bases and J dropped 6; count of bases not matched to a gene: 6. The germline V gene has CDR1 MNHEY and CDR2 SVGEGT. There are 16 residues in the CDR3. TCRdb analysed the reads with MiXCR anew, one entry per CDR3 protein. The sample carries about 330,000 distinct CDR3 sequences, about a third recorded once. The chain employs TRBV6-2 or TRBV6-3 and TRBJ2-1; 11 nucleotides match TRBD1. Sequencing used cultured PBMCs, obtained from culture after CMV antigen stimulation. The origin of this receptor is a human donor in good health (CMV status not recorded). Some clones in this sample may be carry-over from other donors' samples. CDR3: CASSYPGQGDINEQFF. CDR3 DNA: TGTGCCAGCAGTTACCCGGGACAGGGGGACATCAATGAGCAGTTCTTC.